The next 21 T cell receptor beta chains were all read from a single sample in a study of blood T cell repertoires in COVID-19. Method: immunoSEQ multiplex PCR; TCRdb's copy keeps in-frame clones and lacks some. The sample has more than 200,000 clones, around four fifths seen once; the top ten hold approximately 4%. Input material: peripheral blood. These receptors were collected from a man aged 55 to 70 with acute or convalescent COVID-19.

The J gene is TRBJ1-4, the V gene TRBV20-1, with TRBD1 matching over 11 bases. With V trimmed by 3 bases and J by 9 bases, 6 bases remained unmatched. CDR1 and CDR2 (germline): DFQATT, SNEGSKA (reference sequence). The CDR3 is made up of 14 amino acids. The CDR3 is CSASTGTGGKKLFF. The DNA for the CDR3 is TGCAGTGCTAGTACCGGGACAGGGGGTAAAAAACTGTTTTTT.

This chain joins TRBV19 and TRBJ1-2; 9 nucleotides line up with TRBD1. This CDR3 is built from 13 residues. Germline values: CDR1 LNHDA, CDR2 SQIVND (reference sequence). After removal of 1 base from V and 6 bases from J, the junction contained 0 bases not matched to a gene. The CDR3 region is CASSIGTGDGYTF. The CDR3 DNA reads as TGTGCCAGTAGTATAGGGACAGGGGATGGCTACACCTTC.

The V gene is TRBV28, the J gene TRBJ1-2; D gene unclear. Germline values: CDR1 MDHEN, CDR2 SYDVKM. This CDR3 is 13 amino acids long. The V end was cut by 2 bases, the J end by 4 bases, with 8 bases between. CDR3 sequence (DNA): TGTGCCAGCAGTTTAGCGGAGCTCTATGGCTACACCTTC. This gives the protein CASSLAELYGYTF.

In its sample, this clone was seen once. This sequence joins TRBV7-8 and TRBJ1-1; possibly TRBD1 for D (5 bases). Germline CDR1 reads SGHVS; CDR2 reads FQNEAQ. The length of the CDR3 is 13 residues. The germline V and J ends were trimmed by 5 bases and 1 base, with 8 bases remaining between them. CDR3 DNA: TGTGCCAGCAGCCCCAGGGAGAACACTGAAGCTTTCTTT. Amino acid sequence: CASSPRENTEAFF.

CDR3 coding DNA: TGTGCCAGTAGTATGGTGCGGCTAGCGTTAGATACGCAGTATTTT. Translation: CASSMVRLALDTQYF. The genes are TRBV19 and TRBJ2-3, with D perhaps matching TRBD2 (6 bases). Germline V gives CDR1 LNHDA, CDR2 SQIVND (reference sequence). This CDR3 is built from 15 residues. V lost 3 bases and J lost 5, with 15 bases in between.

V usage is TRBV7-6 and J usage is TRBJ2-7, with 9 bases matching TRBD1. The CDR3 runs to 14 residues. Germline V gives CDR1 SGHVS, CDR2 FNYEAQ. The J segment lost 2 bases and the V segment lost 4 bases, leaving 3 bases of the junction unmatched. The CDR3 DNA follows: TGTGCCAGCAGCTCTGGACAGGGGACCTACGAGCAGTACTTC. It specifies CASSSGQGTYEQYF.

This clone occurred once. This chain connects TRBV30 to TRBJ2-1; 8 bases align to TRBD2. Trimming at V came to 1 base and at J to 7 bases, leaving 6 bases not matched to a gene. CDR3 length equals 14 residues. Per the germline V gene, CDR1 is GTSNPN and CDR2 is SVGIG (reference sequence). The CDR3 here is CAWSGRTSTNEQFF. CDR3 DNA: TGTGCCTGGAGTGGCCGGACTAGCACGAATGAGCAGTTCTTC.

The chain is built from TRBV10-3 and TRBJ2-5; D ambiguous. Trimming pared 0 bases from V and 2 bases from J, leaving 7 bases between. The germline gives CDR1 ENHRY, CDR2 SYGVKD. This CDR3 spans 14 amino acids. For the CDR3, the DNA is TGTGCCATCAGTGAGTCGAACTCTCAAGAGACCCAGTACTTC. It codes for CAISESNSQETQYF.

The rearrangement joins TRBV9 to TRBJ2-2, with 8 nucleotides matching TRBD2. The CDR3 is 15 residues long. From germline, CDR1 is SGDLS and CDR2 YYNGEE. V was clipped by 0 bases and J by 5 bases; unmatched bases: 3. The CDR3 reads CASSVAGGRTGELFF. CDR3 coding DNA: TGTGCCAGCAGCGTAGCGGGGGGGCGGACCGGGGAGCTGTTTTTT.

The V and J genes are TRBV6-6 and TRBJ1-6; TRBD1 agrees at 11 bases. The V gene's germline CDR1 is MNHNY and CDR2 SVGAGI (reference sequence). The CDR3 consists of 17 residues. The V and J ends lost 5 bases and 5 bases, in that order; junction bases with no gene match: 8. CDR3 sequence: CASSRRTGGSHNSPLHF. The CDR3 DNA reads as TGTGCCAGCAGTCGTCGGACAGGGGGCAGTCATAATTCACCCCTCCACTTT.

V and J are TRBV9 and TRBJ2-3; 11 bases agree with TRBD2. There are 15 residues in the CDR3. In germline, CDR1 is SGDLS, CDR2 YYNGEE. V trimming: 0 bases; J trimming: 6 bases; junction bases outside the gene matches: 3. CDR3 DNA sequence: TGTGCCAGCAGCGTAGGGGCTAGCGGGGGGGATACGCAGTATTTT. Translation: CASSVGASGGDTQYF.

The J gene is TRBJ1-2, the V gene TRBV6-5; D is unresolved. CDR1 is MNHEY, CDR2 SVGAGI, per germline. Trimming took 0 bases from V and 8 from J, leaving 10 bases between them. This CDR3 region has 13 residues. In nucleotides, the CDR3 is TGTGCCAGCAGTTACTCACGGTTGAGCGGCTACACCTTC. Translation gives CASSYSRLSGYTF.

This rearrangement joins TRBV7-9 to TRBJ2-4; D perhaps matches TRBD1 (6 bases). This CDR3 has 17 amino acids. The germline V gene has CDR1 SEHNR and CDR2 FQNEAQ (reference sequence). Trimming took 1 base from V and 0 from J, leaving 13 bases between them. This chain's CDR3 is CASSLGGLSPAKNIQYF. CDR3 bases: TGTGCCAGCAGCTTAGGGGGGCTGTCTCCAGCCAAAAACATTCAGTACTTC.

The rearrangement uses TRBV5-1 and TRBJ2-5; a possible D gene is TRBD2 (6 bases). The CDR3 has 14 residues. Between the trimmed V and J ends, which lost 4 bases and 1 base, there was a span of 11 bases. Germline lookup yields CDR1 SGHRS and CDR2 YFSETQ. The CDR3 nucleotides read TGCGCCAGCAGCCTCGGGACTTCCCAAGAGACCCAGTACTTC. This gives the protein CASSLGTSQETQYF.

The chain employs TRBV27 and TRBJ1-1, with 12 bases that match TRBD1. CDR1 and CDR2 from the germline V gene are MNHEY and SMNVEV (reference sequence). There are 17 residues in the CDR3. Losses at the gene ends were 2 bases for V and 1 base for J; bases not matched to a gene: 5. CDR3 amino acids: CASSLGTGGYQNTEAFF. The CDR3, as DNA: TGTGCCAGCAGTTTAGGGACAGGGGGCTATCAGAACACTGAAGCTTTCTTT.

Details on this clone: This sample also contains other DNA sequences that code for the same CDR3. The rearrangement links TRBV12-3 or TRBV12-4 to TRBJ1-1; the D is unclear. V was cut by 2 bases and J by 0 bases, with 4 bases left in between. The CDR3 contains 13 residues. The CDR3 DNA is TGTGCCAGCAGTTTAATAATGAACACTGAAGCTTTCTTT. It specifies CASSLIMNTEAFF.

The chain joins TRBV12-3 or TRBV12-4 to TRBJ2-7; a possible D gene is TRBD1 (5 bases). The CDR3 totals 12 residues. V shed 6 bases and J shed 3 bases, with 9 bases lying between them. CDR3 loop: CASSLTGYEQYF. CDR3 bases: TGTGCCAGCAGCCTAACAGGCTACGAGCAGTACTTC.

This clone was observed a handful of times. The gene calls are TRBV28 and TRBJ1-2, with D unclear. V dropped 2 bases and J dropped 2 bases, with 3 bases sitting between them. Germline V gene data show CDR1 as MDHEN and CDR2 as SYDVKM. This CDR3 has 12 residues. The CDR3, as DNA: TGTGCCAGCAGTTTACAGAACTATGGCTACACCTTC. It is translated as CASSLQNYGYTF.

The rearrangement joins TRBV12-3 or TRBV12-4 to TRBJ2-5; D remains ambiguous. The ends were cut back, 6 bases at V and 3 bases at J, with 2 bases in the middle. The CDR3 has 10 residues. The CDR3 coding sequence is TGTGCCAGCAGCAAAGAGACCCAGTACTTC. Translating it yields CASSKETQYF.

This clone has just a few counts. In nucleotides, the CDR3 is TGTGCCAGCAGCTCCGTACAGCGGGGGGGCACTGAAGCTTTCTTT. Translated, it gives CASSSVQRGGTEAFF. J is TRBJ1-1 and V is TRBV5-5; D is perhaps TRBD1 (5 bases). Trimming took off 3 bases at V and 4 bases at J, with 16 bases between the two ends. CDR1 and CDR2 (germline): SGHKS, YYEKEE (reference sequence). CDR3 length: 15 amino acids.

The chain is built from TRBV7-8 and TRBJ1-6, with 8 positions matching TRBD1. The CDR3 runs 15 residues. Germline V gene data show CDR1 as SGHVS and CDR2 as FQNEAQ. V lost 1 base, J lost 14 bases, and 10 bases stayed unmatched. In nucleotides, the CDR3 is TGTGCCAGCAGCTTAGTTAATGGACAGGGAGTTACCCTCCACTTT. The encoded protein is CASSLVNGQGVTLHF. Full variable domain (outside the CDR3, taken from reference TRBV7-8 and TRBJ1-6): GAGVSQSPRYKVAKRGQDVALRCDPISGHVSLFWYQQALGQGPEFLTYFQNEAQLDKSGLPSDRFFAERPEGSVSTLKIQRTQQEDSAVYLCASSLVNGQGVTLHFGNGTRLTVT.